This T cell receptor beta chain was recorded in a study of blood T cell repertoires in COVID-19. V was clipped by 2 bases and J by 10 bases, with 6 bases between them. The CDR3 consists of 11 residues. Per the germline V gene, CDR1 is SGHTA and CDR2 is FQGNSA. Assay used: immunoSEQ multiplex PCR; TCRdb lists only in-frame clones, some missing. The sample consists of 380,000 or so clones, approximately 85% of them appearing once. This rearrangement joins TRBV7-2 to TRBJ2-1; TRBD2 is a possible D gene (5 bases). Sequenced: PBMCs or T cells enriched from blood (not recorded which). The TCR comes from a woman aged 40 to 50 with acute COVID-19. The CDR3 here is CASSLLAEQFF. CDR3 sequence (DNA): TGTGCCAGCAGCTTACTAGCCGAGCAGTTCTTC.